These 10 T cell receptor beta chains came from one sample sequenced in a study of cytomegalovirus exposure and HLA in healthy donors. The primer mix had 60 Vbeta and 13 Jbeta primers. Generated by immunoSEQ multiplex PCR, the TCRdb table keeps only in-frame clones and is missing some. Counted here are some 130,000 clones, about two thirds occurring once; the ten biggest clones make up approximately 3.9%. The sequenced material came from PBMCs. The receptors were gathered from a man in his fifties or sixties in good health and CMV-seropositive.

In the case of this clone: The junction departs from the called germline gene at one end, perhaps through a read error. In DNA form, the CDR3 reads TGTGCTAGCAGCGTTAGCGGGGGCTCTTACAATGAGCAGTTCTTC. Translation gives CASSVSGGSYNEQFF. This sequence joins TRBV7-7 and TRBJ2-1; 9 nucleotides agree with TRBD2. The CDR3 totals 15 residues. Per germline, CDR1 SSHAT and CDR2 FNYEAQ (reference sequence).

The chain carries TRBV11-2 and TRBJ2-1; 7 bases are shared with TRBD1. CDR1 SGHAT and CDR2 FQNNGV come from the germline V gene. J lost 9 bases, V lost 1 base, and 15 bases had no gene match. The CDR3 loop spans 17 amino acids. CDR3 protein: CASSLVSRGSGTGEQFF. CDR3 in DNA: TGTGCCAGCAGCTTAGTCTCCAGGGGGAGTGGCACAGGTGAGCAGTTCTTC.

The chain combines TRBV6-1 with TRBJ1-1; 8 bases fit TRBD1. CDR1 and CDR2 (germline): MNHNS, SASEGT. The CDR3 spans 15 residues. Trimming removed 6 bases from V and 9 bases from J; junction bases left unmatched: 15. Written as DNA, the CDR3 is TGTGCCAGCAGCGACGCGACAGGGGCCAAAGTCAAAGCTTTCTTT. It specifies CASSDATGAKVKAFF.

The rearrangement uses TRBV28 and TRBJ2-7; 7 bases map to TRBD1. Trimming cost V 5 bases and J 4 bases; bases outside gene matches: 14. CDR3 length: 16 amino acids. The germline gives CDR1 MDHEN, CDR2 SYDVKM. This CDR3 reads CASSPPLSAGGYEQYF. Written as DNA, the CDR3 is TGTGCCAGCAGTCCCCCCTTATCGGCAGGGGGATACGAGCAGTACTTC.

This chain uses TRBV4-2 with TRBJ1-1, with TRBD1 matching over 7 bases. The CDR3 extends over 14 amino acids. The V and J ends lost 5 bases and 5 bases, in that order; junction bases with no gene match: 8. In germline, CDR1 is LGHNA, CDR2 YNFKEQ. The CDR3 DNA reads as TGTGCCAGCAGCTTAGAGACAGGGTGGACTGAAGCTTTCTTT. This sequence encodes CASSLETGWTEAFF.

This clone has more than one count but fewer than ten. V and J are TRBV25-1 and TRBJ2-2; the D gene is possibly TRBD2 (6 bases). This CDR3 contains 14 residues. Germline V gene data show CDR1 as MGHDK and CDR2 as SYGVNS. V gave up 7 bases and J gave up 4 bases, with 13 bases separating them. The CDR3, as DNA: TGTGCCAGCACCCCGGGACTTATCACCGGGGAGCTGTTTTTT. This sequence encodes CASTPGLITGELFF.

The CDR3 here is CASSLPRLAGVETQYF. The CDR3 DNA is TGTGCCAGCAGCTTACCCCGACTAGCGGGGGTCGAGACCCAGTACTTC. The genes are TRBV5-4 and TRBJ2-5, with 12 bases lining up with TRBD2. After removal of 2 bases from V and 5 bases from J, the junction contained 7 bases not matched to a gene. The CDR3 is made up of 16 amino acids. Germline assignment: CDR1 SGHNT and CDR2 YYREEE (reference sequence).

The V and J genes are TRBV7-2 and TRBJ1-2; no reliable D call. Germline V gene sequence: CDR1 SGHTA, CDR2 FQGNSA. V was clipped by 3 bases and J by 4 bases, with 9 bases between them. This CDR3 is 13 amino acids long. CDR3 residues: CASSLEGLYGYTF. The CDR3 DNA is TGTGCCAGCAGCTTGGAAGGACTCTATGGCTACACCTTC.

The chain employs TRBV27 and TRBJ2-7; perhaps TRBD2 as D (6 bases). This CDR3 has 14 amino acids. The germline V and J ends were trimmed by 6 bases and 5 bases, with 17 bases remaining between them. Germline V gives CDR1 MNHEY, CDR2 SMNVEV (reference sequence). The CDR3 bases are TGTGCCAGCAGACTTCAGGCGGGGCACAACGAGCAGTACTTC. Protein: CASRLQAGHNEQYF.

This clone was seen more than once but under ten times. The CDR3 nucleotides read TGTGCCAGCATGGAGGGGCCGAACACTGAAGCTTTCTTT. Encoded protein: CASMEGPNTEAFF. The chain has TRBV6-5 and TRBJ1-1, with D possibly TRBD1 on 5 matching bases. Germline V gene sequence: CDR1 MNHEY, CDR2 SVGAGI. The CDR3 runs 13 residues. Trimming took 7 bases from V and 1 from J, leaving 10 bases between them.